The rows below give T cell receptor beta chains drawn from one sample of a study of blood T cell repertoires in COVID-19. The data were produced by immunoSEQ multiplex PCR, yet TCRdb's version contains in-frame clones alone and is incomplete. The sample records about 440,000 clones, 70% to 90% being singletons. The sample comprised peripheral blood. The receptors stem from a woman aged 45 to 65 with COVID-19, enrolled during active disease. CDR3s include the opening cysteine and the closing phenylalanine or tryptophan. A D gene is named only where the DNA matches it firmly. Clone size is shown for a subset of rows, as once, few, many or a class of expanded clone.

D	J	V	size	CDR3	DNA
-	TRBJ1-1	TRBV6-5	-	CASSIGQTNTEAFF	TGTGCCAGCAGCATCGGACAGACTAACACTGAAGCTTTCTTT
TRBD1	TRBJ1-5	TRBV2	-	CASTQGDSYSNQPQHF	TGTGCCAGCACCCAAGGGGACAGCTATAGCAATCAGCCCCAGCATTTT
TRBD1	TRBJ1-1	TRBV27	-	CASSSPHRGDTEAFF	TGTGCCAGCAGTTCCCCGCACAGGGGAGACACTGAAGCTTTCTTT
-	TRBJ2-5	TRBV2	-	CASSAPGQRGETQYF	TGTGCCAGCAGTGCCCCCGGACAGAGGGGCGAGACCCAGTACTTC
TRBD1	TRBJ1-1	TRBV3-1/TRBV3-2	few	CASSFRDRGNTEAFF	TGTGCCAGCAGCTTCCGGGACAGGGGGAACACTGAAGCTTTCTTT
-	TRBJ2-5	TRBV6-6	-	CASSYLQSPETQYF	TGTGCCAGCAGTTACCTACAGTCCCCCGAGACCCAGTACTTC
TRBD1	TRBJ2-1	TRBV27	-	CASSPGTGGYNEQFF	TGTGCCAGCAGTCCAGGGACAGGGGGATACAATGAGCAGTTCTTC
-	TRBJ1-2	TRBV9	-	CASSVQGSYNGYTF	TGTGCCAGCAGCGTTCAGGGTTCTTACAATGGCTACACCTTC
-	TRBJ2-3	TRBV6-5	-	CASRGGVPPDTQYF	TGTGCCAGCCGGGGCGGGGTGCCCCCCGATACGCAGTATTTT
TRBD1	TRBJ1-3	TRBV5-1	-	CASSFMSGQGSGNTIYF	TGCGCCAGCAGCTTTATGTCGGGACAGGGTTCGGGAAACACCATATATTTT